This T cell receptor (beta chain) is from a study of CD8 T cells in Susac syndrome. Reverse transcription of roughly 0.5 to 1 ug RNA was carried out with random hexamers. Amplification of TCR beta CDR3 spanned 54 Vbeta and 13 Jbeta via immunoSEQ multiplex PCR. TCRdb reprocessed the immunoSEQ multiplex PCR reads with MiXCR, giving one entry per CDR3 protein. The sample contains a few hundred thousand distinct CDR3 sequences, roughly 81% of which appear only once. Sequencing of TCR beta was performed on blood CD8+ and CD4+ T cells. Through negative isolation, CD4+ and CD8+ T cells were obtained, while TEMRA cells were enriched using FACS. The receptor comes from a human donor with multiple sclerosis. The sequencing input was CD8+ T cells from PBMCs.

CDR3 nucleotides: TGTGCCAGCAGTCGAAGTCTGTACGAGCAGTACTTC. Encoded protein: CASSRSLYEQYF. The V and J genes are TRBV28 and TRBJ2-7; the D is unclear. The CDR3 covers 12 residues. CDR1 is MDHEN and CDR2 is SYDVKM in the germline V gene. V lost 5 bases and J lost 4, with 9 bases in between.